These 23 T cell receptor beta chains were all obtained from the same sample, sequenced in a study of metastatic and nonmetastatic thyroid tumors. No treatment had been given to any patient before thyroid surgery. From the PCR reads, TCRdb re-called clones with MiXCR. This sample has tens of thousands of clones, with roughly an eighth found just once. Input material: blood. The source of these receptors is a female donor with papillary thyroid cancer or a benign thyroid nodule (not recorded which). Some clones in this sample may be carry-over from other donors' samples.

V gene TRBV20-1 combines with J gene TRBJ2-1; D ambiguous. V dropped 3 bases and J dropped 9 bases, with 18 bases sitting between them. The CDR3 runs 14 residues. Germline-derived CDR1 and CDR2 are DFQATT and SNEGSKA (reference sequence). CDR3 DNA sequence: TGCAGTGCTAGTGATGAGCGTGTAAGCACTGAGCAGTTCTTC. This codes for CSASDERVSTEQFF.

This clone showed up many times. The genes are TRBV28 and TRBJ1-5; D may be TRBD1 (6 bases). The CDR3 length is 15 residues. Germline CDR1 and CDR2: MDHEN and SYDVKM. V shed 6 bases and J shed 4 bases, with 16 bases lying between them. Here the CDR3 reads CASRAHGTPNQPQHF. The CDR3 DNA reads as TGTGCCAGCAGAGCCCACGGGACACCTAATCAGCCCCAGCATTTT.

This clone was observed at least ten times. This chain joins TRBV6-2 or TRBV6-3 and TRBJ1-2, with 7 bases aligning to TRBD1. Germline assignment: CDR1 MNHEY and CDR2 SVGEGT. Losses at the gene ends were 7 bases for V and 5 bases for J; bases not matched to a gene: 10. CDR3 length equals 14 residues. DNA for the CDR3: TGTGCCAGCACCGATAATTACAGGGGTTATGGCTACACCTTC. Translating gives CASTDNYRGYGYTF.

This clone was counted ten times or more. J is TRBJ2-2 and V is TRBV20-1; D is undetermined. The CDR3 extends over 12 amino acids. CDR1 and CDR2 from the germline V gene are DFQATT and SNEGSKA (reference sequence). The V and J ends lost 2 bases and 6 bases respectively, with 7 bases between them. The CDR3 loop reads CSARQSSGELFF. CDR3 DNA sequence: TGCAGTGCTAGACAATCCTCCGGGGAGCTGTTTTTT.

The sample holds a few counts of this clone. The junction does not match germline at one end; this may be a read error. The chain is built from TRBV12-3 or TRBV12-4 and TRBJ2-7; D perhaps matches TRBD1 (5 bases). The CDR3 totals 13 residues. CDR3 DNA: TGCGACAGCAGTTCCTTCTCGATAAACGAGCAGTACTTC. This translates into CDSSSFSINEQYF.

This clone came up many times. V gene TRBV29-1 combines with J gene TRBJ2-2, with D tentatively TRBD1 (6 bases). V was clipped by 0 bases and J by 6 bases, with 17 bases between them. CDR1 and CDR2 (germline): SQVTM, ANQGSEA. This CDR3 has 16 residues. The CDR3 loop is CSVEEGGAPEAGELFF. As DNA, the CDR3 is TGCAGCGTTGAAGAAGGGGGAGCGCCAGAGGCCGGGGAGCTGTTTTTT.

The sample holds many counts of this clone. This rearrangement joins TRBV7-9 to TRBJ2-1; TRBD1 is a possible D gene (5 bases). Looked up from germline, CDR1 is SEHNR and CDR2 is FQNEAQ (reference sequence). This CDR3 spans 14 amino acids. V lost 1 base and J lost 4, with 8 bases in between. The CDR3 bases are TGTGCCAGCAGCTTAGAAGGGGTTTACAATGAGCAGTTCTTC. As protein: CASSLEGVYNEQFF.

This clone was counted many times. The V call is TRBV7-9, the J call TRBJ2-1; D is possibly TRBD1 (6 bases). Per germline, CDR1 SEHNR and CDR2 FQNEAQ (reference sequence). The CDR3 spans 14 residues. V lost 5 bases to trimming and J lost 5 bases, with 13 bases between them. The chain's CDR3 is CASSPGTHHNEQFF. Written as DNA, the CDR3 is TGTGCCAGCAGCCCCGGGACACACCACAATGAGCAGTTCTTC.

This clone was detected ten times or more. The chain employs TRBV10-3 and TRBJ2-7; no definite D call. V was shortened by 0 bases and J by 4 bases, with 7 bases between the two germline ends. Germline CDR1 is ENHRY and CDR2 is SYGVKD. The CDR3 length is 13 residues. DNA for the CDR3: TGTGCCATCAGTGAGTCGGGTCTATACGAGCAGTACTTC. Its translation: CAISESGLYEQYF.

The sample holds many counts of this clone. V usage is TRBV10-3 and J usage is TRBJ1-5; D remains ambiguous. This CDR3 is built from 13 residues. Trimming took 4 bases from V and 7 from J, leaving 11 bases between them. Germline V gene data show CDR1 as ENHRY and CDR2 as SYGVKD. CDR3 in DNA: TGTGCCATCAGTGCAAGCGGAGGACAGCCCCAGCATTTT. The encoded protein is CAISASGGQPQHF.

This clone was detected many times. The chain employs TRBV10-1 and TRBJ2-2; 9 bases fit TRBD2. V shed 0 bases and J 4 bases; nucleotides not matched to a gene: 6. Germline-derived CDR1 and CDR2 are WNHNN and SYGVQD (reference sequence). The CDR3 extends over 17 amino acids. The CDR3 region is CASSESGTSRSTGELFF. The CDR3, as DNA: TGCGCCAGCAGTGAGTCCGGGACTAGCCGGTCCACCGGGGAGCTGTTTTTT.

Ten or more counts support this clone. The rearrangement joins TRBV5-6 to TRBJ2-7; D ambiguous. V was pared by 2 bases and J by 10 bases, with 13 bases between. CDR3 size: 12 residues. Germline CDR1 SGHDT, CDR2 YYEEEE. The CDR3 sequence is CASSFLQTSQYF. CDR3 sequence (DNA): TGTGCCAGCAGCTTCCTGCAGACCTCCCAGTACTTC.

As regards this clone: Since a much larger clone is just one base distant, this may be a read error. Other DNA sequences in this specimen translate into the identical CDR3. The chain links TRBV10-3 to TRBJ2-1; 7 bases are shared with TRBD2. Germline loops: CDR1 ENHRY, CDR2 SYGVKD. The CDR3 has 14 residues. The junction had 5 bases not matched to a gene; V was cut back by 7 bases and J by 2 bases. The CDR3 sequence is CAIKAGEPYNEQFF. The DNA for the CDR3 is TGTGCCATCAAGGCGGGGGAACCCTACAATGAGCAGTTCTTC.

This clone was counted at least ten times. A much larger clone is a single base away; this may be a read error. CDR3 amino acids: CASRILGGATHNEQFF. The CDR3 DNA reads as TGTGCCAGCAGAATACTCGGAGGAGCTACTCACAATGAGCAGTTCTTC. V usage is TRBV27 and J usage is TRBJ2-1, with a weak D call TRBD2 (5 bases). The CDR3 loop spans 16 amino acids. V shed 6 bases and J shed 5 bases, with 20 bases lying between them. Germline values: CDR1 MNHEY, CDR2 SMNVEV (reference sequence).

This clone was seen repeatedly, ten times or more. The chain carries TRBV28 and TRBJ2-1; D is unclear. Germline-derived CDR1 and CDR2 are MDHEN and SYDVKM. Trimming removed 2 bases from V and 6 bases from J, with 8 bases in between. The CDR3 is made up of 13 amino acids. The CDR3 DNA reads TGTGCCAGCAGTTTAGGGATGCTCAATGAGCAGTTCTTC. Its protein product is CASSLGMLNEQFF. The full variable domain, rest sourced from reference TRBV28 and TRBJ2-1, is DVKVTQSSRYLVKRTGEKVFLECVQDMDHENMFWYRQDPGLGLRLIYFSYDVKMKEKGDIPEGYSVSREKKERFSLILESASTNQTSMYLCASSLGMLNEQFFGPGTRLTVL.

This clone was found many times. The DNA for the CDR3 is TGTGCCAGCAGTTACCGTGGACAGGGGGCTCCGGACGAGCAGTACTTC. This sequence encodes CASSYRGQGAPDEQYF. The chain has TRBV6-6 and TRBJ2-7; 11 nucleotides match TRBD1. CDR1 is MNHNY and CDR2 is SVGAGI in the germline V gene (reference sequence). V dropped 2 bases and J dropped 5; count of bases not matched to a gene: 8. CDR3 length: 16 amino acids.

This clone was counted at least ten times. The chain is built from TRBV7-3 and TRBJ1-3, with D hard to call. Trimming took 5 bases from V and 2 from J, leaving 7 bases between them. The CDR3 sequence is 13 residues long. Germline V CDR1 and CDR2: SGHTA, FQGTGA. The CDR3 bases are TGTGCCAGCAGCGATGGGGCTGGAAACACCATATATTTT. Translation: CASSDGAGNTIYF.

This clone was seen only a few times. V usage is TRBV20-1 and J usage is TRBJ2-1, with D uncertain. The CDR3 spans 15 residues. V was clipped by 0 bases and J by 6 bases, with 15 bases between them. Germline CDR1 and CDR2: DFQATT and SNEGSKA (reference sequence). The CDR3 DNA reads TGCAGTGCTAGAGAGTCGGTGAACCACCTCAATGAGCAGTTCTTC. Encoded protein: CSARESVNHLNEQFF.

The sample holds a few counts of this clone. The chain couples TRBV6-1 to TRBJ2-7; no firm D call. This CDR3 spans 12 amino acids. V was pared by 4 bases and J by 3 bases, with 7 bases between. In germline, CDR1 is MNHNS, CDR2 SASEGT. CDR3: CASSGGYYEQYF. For the CDR3, the DNA is TGTGCCAGCAGTGGGGGATACTACGAGCAGTACTTC.

There are many counts of this clone. One junction end does not reproduce the germline sequence, and a read error may be involved. The genes are TRBV7-7 and TRBJ2-1; D not resolved. The CDR3 has 14 residues. From germline, CDR1 is SSHAT and CDR2 FNYEAQ (reference sequence). The CDR3 region is CASSSQGPGGEQFF. CDR3 in DNA: TGTGCTAGCAGCTCCCAAGGGCCGGGTGGGGAGCAGTTCTTC.

In its sample, this clone was seen many times. The gene calls are TRBV28 and TRBJ2-5, with D possibly TRBD1 on 6 matching bases. This CDR3 comprises 16 residues. Between the trimmed V and J ends, which lost 5 bases and 0 bases, there was a span of 16 bases. Per the germline V gene, CDR1 is MDHEN and CDR2 is SYDVKM. CDR3 loop: CASSGYLGQHQETQYF. The CDR3 DNA is TGTGCCAGCAGTGGATATCTAGGACAGCACCAAGAGACCCAGTACTTC. Drawing the rest from reference TRBV28 and TRBJ2-5, the complete variable domain is DVKVTQSSRYLVKRTGEKVFLECVQDMDHENMFWYRQDPGLGLRLIYFSYDVKMKEKGDIPEGYSVSREKKERFSLILESASTNQTSMYLCASSGYLGQHQETQYFGPGTRLLVL.

There are many counts of this clone. The chain uses TRBV20-1 and TRBJ2-7; 7 bases line up with TRBD1. There are 18 residues in the CDR3. The trim removed 3 bases at V and 0 bases at J, leaving 17 bases unmatched. Germline V CDR1 and CDR2: DFQATT, SNEGSKA (reference sequence). CDR3 sequence: CSARDDRAVTSSSYEQYF. CDR3 bases: TGCAGTGCTAGGGACGACAGGGCCGTTACTTCATCCTCCTACGAGCAGTACTTC.

This clone was recorded a few times. A much larger clone is a single base away; this may be a read error. The J gene is TRBJ2-2, the V gene TRBV5-4; TRBD2 matches at 10 bases. V shed 6 bases and J 2 bases; nucleotides not matched to a gene: 7. The germline gives CDR1 SGHNT, CDR2 YYREEE (reference sequence). The CDR3 extends over 16 amino acids. The CDR3 DNA reads as TGTGCCAGCAACTCACGACTAGCGGGTAACACCGGGGAGCTGTTTTTT. This encodes CASNSRLAGNTGELFF.